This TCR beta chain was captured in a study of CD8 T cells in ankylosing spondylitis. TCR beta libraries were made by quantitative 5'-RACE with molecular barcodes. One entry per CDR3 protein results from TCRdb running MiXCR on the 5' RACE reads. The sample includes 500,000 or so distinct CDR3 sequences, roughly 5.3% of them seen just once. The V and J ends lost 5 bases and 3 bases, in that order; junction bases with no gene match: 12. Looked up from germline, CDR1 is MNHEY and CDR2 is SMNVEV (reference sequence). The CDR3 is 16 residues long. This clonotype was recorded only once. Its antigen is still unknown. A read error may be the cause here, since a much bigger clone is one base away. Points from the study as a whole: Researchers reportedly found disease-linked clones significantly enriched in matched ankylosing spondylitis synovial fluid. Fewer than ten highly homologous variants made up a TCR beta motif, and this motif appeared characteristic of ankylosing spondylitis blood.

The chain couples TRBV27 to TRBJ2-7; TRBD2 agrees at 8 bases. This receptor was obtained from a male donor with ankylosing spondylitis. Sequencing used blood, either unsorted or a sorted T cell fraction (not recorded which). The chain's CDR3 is CASSPWGSGGVYEQYF. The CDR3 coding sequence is TGTGCCAGCAGTCCCTGGGGGAGCGGGGGAGTCTACGAGCAGTACTTC.